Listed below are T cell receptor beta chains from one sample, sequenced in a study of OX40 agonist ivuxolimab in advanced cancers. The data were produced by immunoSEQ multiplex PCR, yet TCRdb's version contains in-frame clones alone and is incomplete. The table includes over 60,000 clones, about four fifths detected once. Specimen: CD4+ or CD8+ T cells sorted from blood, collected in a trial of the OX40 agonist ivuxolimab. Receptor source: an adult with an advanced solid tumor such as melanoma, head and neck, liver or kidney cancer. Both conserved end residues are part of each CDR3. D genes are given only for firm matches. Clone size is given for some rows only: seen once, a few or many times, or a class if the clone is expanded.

CASSQPMTHGDLPQHF	TGTGCCAGCAGCCAACCGATGACACACGGTGATTTACCCCAGCATTTT	medium-sized	TRBJ1-5	.	TRBV4-2
CASSSRFATGKDEQFF	TGTGCCAGCAGTTCCCGATTCGCGACAGGGAAAGATGAGCAGTTCTTC	.	TRBJ2-1	TRBD1	TRBV28
CASSLRQGADYGYTF	TGTGCCAGCAGCCTAAGACAGGGGGCGGACTATGGCTACACCTTC	.	TRBJ1-2	TRBD1	TRBV5-5
CASSFALAGGQETQYF	TGTGCCAGCAGCTTCGCACTAGCGGGGGGGCAGGAGACCCAGTACTTC	.	TRBJ2-5	TRBD2	TRBV5-6
CASSQDLPRGASGVRDTQYF	TGTGCCAGCAGCCAAGATCTACCCCGCGGGGCTAGCGGGGTGCGGGATACGCAGTATTTT	.	TRBJ2-3	TRBD2	TRBV4-2
CASSMGGSGTGGQPQHF	TGTGCCAGTAGTATGGGAGGGTCCGGGACAGGGGGGCAGCCCCAGCATTTT	.	TRBJ1-5	TRBD1	TRBV19
CASSQTETQYF	TGTGCCAGCAGCCAGACGGAGACCCAGTACTTC	.	TRBJ2-5	.	TRBV7-6
CASSLSGGLAKNIQYF	TGTGCCAGCAGCTTATCTGGGGGACTAGCCAAAAACATTCAGTACTTC	.	TRBJ2-4	.	TRBV7-2
CASSLAQGLYNEQFF	TGTGCCAGCAGCTTAGCGCAAGGCCTGTACAATGAGCAGTTCTTC	.	TRBJ2-1	.	TRBV7-9
CASSPGPGEQFF	TGTGCCAGCAGCCCCGGGCCTGGTGAGCAGTTCTTC	.	TRBJ2-1	.	TRBV14